These 24 T cell receptor beta chains share one sample of origin, sequenced in a study of cytotoxic CD8 clonotypes in ibrutinib-treated CLL. Some clones are missing from TCRdb's copy, which holds only in-frame ones; the method was immunoSEQ multiplex PCR. The sample includes 150,000 or so clones, about 88% of them seen just once. Specimen: PBMCs, collected at disease progression, from a patient treated with ibrutinib. All receptors come from a human donor with chronic lymphocytic leukemia.

The chain employs TRBV19 and TRBJ2-1; D could derive from TRBD1 or TRBD2 (7 bases each). Germline values: CDR1 LNHDA, CDR2 SQIVND (reference sequence). This CDR3 has 22 amino acids. Trimming cost V 10 bases and J 0 bases, with 37 bases left between them. CDR3: CANKHVDRAASGNPSSYNEQFF. CDR3 DNA sequence: TGTGCCAATAAACACGTAGACAGGGCGGCTAGCGGTAACCCAAGCTCCTACAATGAGCAGTTCTTC.

The chain carries TRBV19 and TRBJ1-2; D not certain. The germline gives CDR1 LNHDA, CDR2 SQIVND (reference sequence). V was pared by 5 bases and J by 8 bases, with 18 bases between. The CDR3 has 14 amino acids. The CDR3 reads CASSSGGMTGGYTF. CDR3 DNA: TGTGCCAGTAGTTCAGGCGGGATGACTGGAGGCTACACCTTC.

This clone came up once. V gene TRBV7-6 combines with J gene TRBJ2-1; 7 positions match TRBD2. CDR3 length equals 14 residues. Per the germline V gene, CDR1 is SGHVS and CDR2 is FNYEAQ. V lost 7 bases to trimming and J lost 10 bases; unmatched junction nucleotides: 13. The DNA of the CDR3 is TGTGCCAGCAAGCGGCCTAGCGGTAACTGGGAGCAGTTCTTC. As protein: CASKRPSGNWEQFF.

The genes are TRBV11-1 and TRBJ1-4; 7 nucleotides line up with TRBD1. Trimming removed 5 bases from V and 6 bases from J; junction bases left unmatched: 9. The CDR3 contains 15 residues. The germline gives CDR1 SGHAT, CDR2 FQDESV (reference sequence). CDR3 sequence reads: CASSSRDRDYEKLFF. The CDR3 nucleotides read TGTGCCAGCAGCAGCCGTGACAGGGACTATGAAAAACTGTTTTTT.

The chain has TRBV5-1 and TRBJ2-3; 8 bases agree with TRBD2. CDR1 SGHRS and CDR2 YFSETQ come from the germline V gene. The CDR3 runs to 15 residues. With 2 bases clipped from V and 1 base from J, the junction kept 3 bases outside the gene matches. The DNA for the CDR3 is TGCGCCAGCAGCTTAGCGGGAGTCGGCACAGATACGCAGTATTTT. It is translated as CASSLAGVGTDTQYF.

The genes are TRBV7-3 and TRBJ2-3; D may correspond to TRBD1 or TRBD2 (6 bases each). This CDR3 spans 16 amino acids. Per the germline V gene, CDR1 is SGHTA and CDR2 is FQGTGA. Trimming took 4 bases from V and 1 from J, leaving 15 bases between them. As DNA, the CDR3 is TGTGCCAGCAGCTCGCGACCGAGGGGGGGCACAGATACGCAGTATTTT. Translation: CASSSRPRGGTDTQYF.

The chain is built from TRBV4-1 and TRBJ1-2, with a tentative D call TRBD1 (6 bases). This CDR3 comprises 13 residues. With 1 base removed from V and 6 bases from J, the gap between germline ends came to 9 bases. Germline loops: CDR1 MGHRA, CDR2 YSYEKL. The CDR3 loop is CASSQAAGDGYTF. The DNA for the CDR3 is TGCGCCAGCAGCCAAGCGGCAGGGGATGGCTACACCTTC.

The CDR3 reads CSVDLQDANYGYTF. CDR3 sequence (DNA): TGCAGCGTTGATTTACAGGACGCTAACTATGGCTACACCTTC. The J gene is TRBJ1-2, the V gene TRBV29-1, with D possibly TRBD1 on 5 matching bases. Trimming cost V 3 bases and J 0 bases, with 11 bases left between them. This CDR3 has 14 residues. Germline-derived CDR1 and CDR2 are SQVTM and ANQGSEA.

The chain has TRBV14 and TRBJ2-7, with D unresolved. The CDR3 length is 11 residues. Trimming pared 2 bases from V and 6 bases from J, leaving 5 bases between. The V gene's germline CDR1 is SGHDN and CDR2 FVKESK. CDR3 DNA: TGTGCCAGCAGCCAATTTGTCGAGCAGTACTTC. Its translation is CASSQFVEQYF.

This clone appeared a few times. The V call is TRBV6-6, the J call TRBJ1-5; TRBD1 aligns across 8 bases. J lost 4 bases, V lost 6 bases, and 8 bases had no gene match. Germline V gene lookup returns CDR1 MNHNY and CDR2 SVGAGI (reference sequence). The CDR3 has 15 amino acids. CDR3 in amino acids: CASSAGQGWNQPQHF. CDR3 bases: TGTGCCAGCAGCGCAGGACAGGGATGGAATCAGCCCCAGCATTTT.

J is TRBJ2-1 and V is TRBV19, with D uncertain. The germline CDR1 and CDR2 sequences are LNHDA and SQIVND (reference sequence). V gave up 4 bases and J gave up 0 bases, with 4 bases separating them. The CDR3 totals 13 residues. CDR3 in DNA: TGTGCCAGTAGTACAGGCTCCTACAATGAGCAGTTCTTC. Its protein product is CASSTGSYNEQFF.

The chain has TRBV5-1 and TRBJ1-4, with 9 bases lining up with TRBD1. J gave up 6 bases and V 4 bases, and 7 bases lay outside the gene matches. Germline assignment: CDR1 SGHRS and CDR2 YFSETQ. The CDR3 is 15 residues long. CDR3 loop: CASSLQGAEDEKLFF. CDR3 nucleotides: TGCGCCAGCAGCCTACAGGGGGCTGAGGATGAAAAACTGTTTTTT.

This chain connects TRBV5-6 to TRBJ1-2; D uncertain. Deletions cut 0 bases from V and 5 bases from J, with 8 bases between. CDR3 size: 13 residues. Germline V gene data show CDR1 as SGHDT and CDR2 as YYEEEE. The CDR3 is CASSLETVYGYTF. CDR3 sequence (DNA): TGTGCCAGCAGCTTGGAAACAGTGTATGGCTACACCTTC.

The rearrangement joins TRBV18 to TRBJ1-2, with a weak D call TRBD1 (6 bases). Trimming left V 4 bases short and J 2 bases short, with 11 bases between. Germline V gene sequence: CDR1 KGHSH, CDR2 LQKENI. This CDR3 spans 14 amino acids. In DNA form, the CDR3 reads TGTGCCAGCTCACTAGTGGACAGAAACTATGGCTACACCTTC. Translation gives CASSLVDRNYGYTF. The whole variable domain, remainder taken from reference TRBV18 and TRBJ1-2, is NAGVMQNPRHLVRRRGQEARLRCSPMKGHSHVYWYRQLPEEGLKFMVYLQKENIIDESGMPKERFSAEFPKEGPSILRIQQVVRGDSAAYFCASSLVDRNYGYTFGSGTRLTVV.

The chain combines TRBV9 with TRBJ2-2, with 9 positions matching TRBD2. CDR3 length equals 16 residues. In germline, CDR1 is SGDLS, CDR2 YYNGEE. Germline trimming cut 3 bases from V and 5 bases from J; bases unmatched to any gene: 8. CDR3: CASSGVAGVDTGELFF. The CDR3, as DNA: TGTGCCAGCAGCGGGGTAGCGGGAGTTGATACCGGGGAGCTGTTTTTT.

The chain has TRBV27 and TRBJ2-1; the D gene is possibly TRBD2 (6 bases). Germline CDR1 and CDR2: MNHEY and SMNVEV (reference sequence). V lost 6 bases and J lost 4, with 16 bases in between. The CDR3 extends over 15 amino acids. CDR3 region: CASRQSGVRYNEQFF. CDR3 nucleotide sequence: TGTGCCAGCAGGCAATCGGGAGTTCGGTACAATGAGCAGTTCTTC.

This chain connects TRBV27 to TRBJ1-4; D gene uncertain. Germline V gene lookup returns CDR1 MNHEY and CDR2 SMNVEV (reference sequence). V lost 2 bases and J lost 8, with 9 bases in between. The CDR3 contains 13 residues. The CDR3 spells CASSLAGYEKLFF. As DNA, the CDR3 is TGTGCCAGCAGTTTAGCGGGGTACGAAAAACTGTTTTTT.

The chain is built from TRBV7-6 and TRBJ2-1, with 9 bases identical to TRBD2. CDR1 and CDR2 from the germline V gene are SGHVS and FNYEAQ. The CDR3 is 14 amino acids. V shed 3 bases, J shed 8 bases, and the junction held 5 bases outside the gene matches. The CDR3 DNA sequence: TGTGCCAGCAGCTTTAGCGGGAGTCGGGATGAGCAGTTCTTC. Amino acids: CASSFSGSRDEQFF. The complete variable domain, with remaining parts taken from reference TRBV7-6 and TRBJ2-1, reads GAGVSQSPRYKVTKRGQDVALRCDPISGHVSLYWYRQALGQGPEFLTYFNYEAQQDKSGLPNDRFSAERPEGSISTLTIQRTEQRDSAMYRCASSFSGSRDEQFFGPGTRLTVL.

This clone was seen more than once but under ten times. The chain uses TRBV6-6 and TRBJ2-7; 8 bases match TRBD2. There are 14 residues in the CDR3. Germline V gives CDR1 MNHNY, CDR2 SVGAGI (reference sequence). V lost 0 bases and J lost 5; bases outside the gene matches: 3. CDR3 in DNA: TGTGCCAGCAGTTACTCGGGACTAGTCGACGAGCAGTACTTC. Its translation is CASSYSGLVDEQYF.

The chain is built from TRBV9 and TRBJ2-7; D remains unclear. V gave up 2 bases and J gave up 5 bases, with 17 bases separating them. The CDR3 has 15 residues. Germline assignment: CDR1 SGDLS and CDR2 YYNGEE. DNA of the CDR3: TGTGCCAGCAGCGTTGGGGTGGACCACGTCCACGAGCAGTACTTC. This gives the protein CASSVGVDHVHEQYF.

The V and J genes are TRBV15 and TRBJ1-2, with D tentatively TRBD1 (5 bases). Trimming removed 5 bases from V and 5 bases from J, with 9 bases in between. The CDR3 runs 12 residues. CDR1 is LNHNV and CDR2 is YYDKDF in the germline V gene (reference sequence). The DNA of the CDR3 is TGTGCCACCAGCGGCCAGGGTTATGGCTACACCTTC. It translates to CATSGQGYGYTF.

The chain joins TRBV9 to TRBJ2-5; 12 bases fit TRBD2. Trimming cost V 3 bases and J 4 bases; bases outside gene matches: 16. Germline V gene data show CDR1 as SGDLS and CDR2 as YYNGEE. The CDR3 has 19 amino acids. CDR3 sequence reads: CASSAFGRLAGEDGETQYF. The CDR3 nucleotides are TGTGCCAGCAGCGCATTCGGGAGACTAGCGGGAGAGGATGGAGAGACCCAGTACTTC.

The V call is TRBV7-9, the J call TRBJ2-7; 8 bases align to TRBD2. The V segment lost 4 bases and the J segment 7 bases; nucleotides outside the gene matches: 18. The CDR3 spans 17 residues. Germline V gene sequence: CDR1 SEHNR, CDR2 FQNEAQ (reference sequence). This CDR3 reads CASSSPSRLASKGEQYF. CDR3 in DNA: TGTGCCAGCAGCTCTCCGTCGCGACTAGCGTCAAAGGGGGAGCAGTACTTC.

The CDR3 DNA follows: TGTGCCAGCAGAGGGCGGACTAGCGGGTCCTACGAGCAGTACTTC. Translating it yields CASRGRTSGSYEQYF. This chain links TRBV6-1 with TRBJ2-7, with 11 nucleotides matching TRBD2. The germline gives CDR1 MNHNS, CDR2 SASEGT. J lost 1 base, V lost 6 bases, and 5 bases had no gene match. The CDR3 is 15 residues long.